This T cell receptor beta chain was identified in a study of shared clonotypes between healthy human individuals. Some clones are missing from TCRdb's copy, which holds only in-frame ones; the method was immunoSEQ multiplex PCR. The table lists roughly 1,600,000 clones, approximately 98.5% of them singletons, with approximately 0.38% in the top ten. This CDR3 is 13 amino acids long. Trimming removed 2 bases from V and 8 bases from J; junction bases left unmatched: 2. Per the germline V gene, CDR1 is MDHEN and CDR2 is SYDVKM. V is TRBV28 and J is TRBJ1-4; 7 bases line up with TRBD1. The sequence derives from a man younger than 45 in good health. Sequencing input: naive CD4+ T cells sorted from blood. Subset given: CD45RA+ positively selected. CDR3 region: CASSLGQEEKLFF. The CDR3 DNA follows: TGTGCCAGCAGTTTAGGACAGGAGGAAAAACTGTTTTTT.